This T cell receptor (beta chain) was found in a study of blood T cell repertoires in COVID-19. Looking at the study overall: The United States, Italy and Spain supplied acute and convalescent COVID-19 samples. The analysed material was cDNA or gDNA that came from T cells, B-cell-depleted T cells, or PBMCs.

With V trimmed by 2 bases and J by 4 bases, 12 bases remained unmatched. Germline V gene sequence: CDR1 SGHDT, CDR2 YYEEEE. This CDR3 has 17 amino acids. As handled by the study authors: How many nucleated cells were present was estimated from reference gene primer amplification. The data were produced by immunoSEQ multiplex PCR, yet TCRdb's version contains in-frame clones alone and is incomplete. That table furnishes V, J and clone size, whereas the DNA furnished D and trimming. Here the sample spans 200,000 to 250,000 clones, 86% being singletons. The sample consisted of peripheral blood. The source is a man aged 30 to 39 who had recovered from COVID-19. The chain links TRBV5-6 to TRBJ2-3; TRBD1 aligns across 8 bases. This CDR3 is CASSFIVGQGPSDTQYF. The CDR3 DNA follows: TGTGCCAGCAGCTTTATTGTCGGACAGGGCCCTTCAGATACGCAGTATTTT.